This entry features one T cell receptor beta chain sequence. This sample is drawn from a study of blood T cell repertoires in COVID-19. Study at large: Researchers got acute and convalescent COVID-19 samples from the United States, Italy and Spain. T cells, B-cell-depleted T cells, or PBMCs provided the cDNA or gDNA that served as material.

Germline CDR1 LGHNA, CDR2 YNFKEQ. The CDR3 is 17 residues long. V trimming: 1 base; J trimming: 0 bases; junction bases outside the gene matches: 6. Source study methods: Reference gene primer amplification gave estimated nucleated cell counts. The method was immunoSEQ multiplex PCR; TCRdb's version includes in-frame clones alone and lacks a portion of them. V and J calls and clone size follow that table, whereas D and trimming were derived from the DNA. Here the sample spans fewer than 400,000 clones, roughly 86% being singletons. The chain links TRBV4-2 to TRBJ2-7; 10 bases align to TRBD2. This clonotype was obtained from a human donor in a cohort sampled during active COVID-19. Specimen: peripheral blood. The CDR3 sequence is CASSQVGSGGFSYEQYF. The CDR3 coding sequence is TGTGCCAGCAGCCAAGTGGGTAGCGGGGGGTTCTCCTACGAGCAGTACTTC.